The 32 T cell receptor beta chains below all came from one sample that was sequenced in a study of cytomegalovirus exposure and HLA in healthy donors. Assay used: immunoSEQ multiplex PCR; TCRdb lists only in-frame clones, some missing. The sample holds 250,000 to 300,000 clones, roughly 85% seen once. The specimen was PBMCs. The origin of the receptors is a woman between 18 and 29 years old in good health and CMV-seronegative.

The gene calls are TRBV27 and TRBJ2-7, with a tentative D call TRBD2 (5 bases). The V gene lost 7 bases and the J gene lost 4 bases, with 26 bases spanning the gap. CDR3 size: 17 residues. Per the germline V gene, CDR1 is MNHEY and CDR2 is SMNVEV (reference sequence). The CDR3 DNA reads TGTGCCAGCAACGACGCCAGAACTAACCTTCCGGGGTACGAGCAGTACTTC. It translates to CASNDARTNLPGYEQYF.

The rearrangement uses TRBV19 and TRBJ1-4, with unresolved D. Germline V CDR1 and CDR2: LNHDA, SQIVND (reference sequence). Between the trimmed V and J ends, which lost 10 bases and 6 bases, there was a span of 18 bases. This CDR3 is 14 amino acids long. CDR3 in amino acids: CATSGTWFHEKLFF. The CDR3 region has the DNA TGTGCCACAAGCGGTACGTGGTTCCATGAAAAACTGTTTTTT. The full variable domain, in which reference TRBV19 and TRBJ1-4 provide the parts outside the CDR3, is DGGITQSPKYLFRKEGQNVTLSCEQNLNHDAMYWYRQDPGQGLRLIYYSQIVNDFQKGDIAEGYSVSREKKESFPLTVTSAQKNPTAFYLCATSGTWFHEKLFFGSGTQLSVL.

This chain uses TRBV7-2 with TRBJ1-5, with D unresolved. This CDR3 comprises 14 residues. Per the germline V gene, CDR1 is SGHTA and CDR2 is FQGNSA. The V gene lost 3 bases and the J gene lost 1 base, with 7 bases spanning the gap. The CDR3 DNA is TGTGCCAGCAGCTTCGGACTGAGCAATCAGCCCCAGCATTTT. Translated, it gives CASSFGLSNQPQHF.

V is TRBV27 and J is TRBJ2-7; D remains unclear. Trimming removed 4 bases at V and 0 bases at J, with 7 bases between. The CDR3 spans 13 residues. Germline-derived CDR1 and CDR2 are MNHEY and SMNVEV (reference sequence). CDR3 sequence: CASSSRFSYEQYF. In DNA form, the CDR3 reads TGTGCCAGCAGTTCCAGGTTCTCCTACGAGCAGTACTTC.

V is TRBV9 and J is TRBJ2-1; the match to TRBD2 covers 12 bases. V shed 0 bases, J shed 10 bases, and the junction held 8 bases outside the gene matches. In germline, CDR1 is SGDLS, CDR2 YYNGEE. The CDR3 has 16 amino acids. The CDR3 region is CASSVVSLAGGNEQFF. Written as DNA, the CDR3 is TGTGCCAGCAGCGTAGTTTCACTAGCGGGAGGAAACGAGCAGTTCTTC. Full variable domain (outside the CDR3, taken from reference TRBV9 and TRBJ2-1): DSGVTQTPKHLITATGQRVTLRCSPRSGDLSVYWYQQSLDQGLQFLIQYYNGEERAKGNILERFSAQQFPDLHSELNLSSLELGDSALYFCASSVVSLAGGNEQFFGPGTRLTVL.

The V gene is TRBV6-4, the J gene TRBJ2-1, with TRBD2 as a possible D gene (6 bases). Trimming left V 5 bases short and J 0 bases short, with 11 bases between. Looked up from germline, CDR1 is MRHNA and CDR2 is SNTAGT. This CDR3 spans 15 amino acids. The CDR3 DNA reads as TGTGCCAGCAGTTGGGGCGGGAACTCCTACAATGAGCAGTTCTTC. This encodes CASSWGGNSYNEQFF.

This chain connects TRBV23-1 to TRBJ1-2; D not certain. TRBV23-1 is annotated as an ORF whose role is uncertain. The germline V and J ends were trimmed by 2 bases and 4 bases, with 8 bases remaining between them. The CDR3 runs to 13 residues. CDR3 in DNA: TGCGCCAGCAGTCAACTACAGCTCTATGGCTACACCTTC. It specifies CASSQLQLYGYTF.

The chain uses TRBV9 and TRBJ1-1; 11 bases align to TRBD1. V lost 0 bases, J lost 5 bases, and 6 bases stayed unmatched. Germline loops: CDR1 SGDLS, CDR2 YYNGEE. The CDR3 is 16 residues long. The CDR3 loop reads CASSVADGQGATEAFF. The DNA for the CDR3 is TGTGCCAGCAGCGTAGCCGATGGACAGGGGGCGACTGAAGCTTTCTTT.

The chain employs TRBV4-1 and TRBJ1-6, with 7 bases that match TRBD1. The V gene's germline CDR1 is MGHRA and CDR2 YSYEKL. The CDR3 covers 16 residues. Trimming removed 0 bases from V and 11 bases from J; junction bases left unmatched: 10. The CDR3 nucleotides read TGCGCCAGCAGCCAAGATCTGACAGGGCGTCTCGCACCCCTCCACTTT. Its translation is CASSQDLTGRLAPLHF.

The chain recombines TRBV4-1 with TRBJ2-7; TRBD1 matches at 8 bases. Trimming cost V 8 bases and J 2 bases; bases outside gene matches: 8. This CDR3 contains 14 residues. Germline CDR1 reads MGHRA; CDR2 reads YSYEKL. CDR3 amino acids: CASRKQGETYEQYF. Here the CDR3 DNA reads TGCGCCAGCCGCAAACAGGGGGAGACCTACGAGCAGTACTTC.

Comments on this clone: Distinct nucleotide sequences in the sample also encode this CDR3. This chain uses TRBV6-5 with TRBJ2-7; 8 nucleotides align to TRBD2. V lost 2 bases, J lost 0 bases, and 0 bases stayed unmatched. This CDR3 is 14 amino acids long. Germline CDR1 and CDR2: MNHEY and SVGAGI. Here the CDR3 DNA reads TGTGCCAGCAGTTACAGCGGGAGCTCCTACGAGCAGTACTTC. Amino acids: CASSYSGSSYEQYF.

The chain has TRBV6-5 and TRBJ1-1; D is unclear. V shed 5 bases and J shed 2 bases, with 15 bases lying between them. Germline CDR1 and CDR2: MNHEY and SVGAGI. The CDR3 sequence is 15 residues long. The CDR3 loop reads CASSTGSEGNTEAFF. CDR3 nucleotides: TGTGCCAGCAGTACCGGATCGGAGGGAAACACTGAAGCTTTCTTT.

The CDR3 bases are TGTGCCAGCAGTTCCCCCGGGACGGGGGGTGGAGAGACCCAGTACTTC. Its translation is CASSSPGTGGGETQYF. The rearrangement links TRBV28 to TRBJ2-5, with 7 nucleotides matching TRBD2. In germline, CDR1 is MDHEN, CDR2 SYDVKM. This CDR3 comprises 16 residues. Germline trimming cut 4 bases from V and 4 bases from J; bases unmatched to any gene: 12.

V gene TRBV27 combines with J gene TRBJ2-7; 7 bases match TRBD1. Germline-derived CDR1 and CDR2 are MNHEY and SMNVEV (reference sequence). J gave up 4 bases and V 4 bases, and 13 bases lay outside the gene matches. This CDR3 spans 16 amino acids. The CDR3 DNA is TGTGCCAGCAGTTACTGGCCGACAGGGACCCTTTACGAGCAGTACTTC. It specifies CASSYWPTGTLYEQYF.

The count of this clone is one. This chain connects TRBV5-1 to TRBJ1-5; D is ambiguous. V was shortened by 1 base and J by 3 bases, with 14 bases between the two germline ends. The CDR3 is 16 amino acids. Germline CDR1 is SGHRS and CDR2 is YFSETQ. CDR3 in amino acids: CASSLRGPPDNQPQHF. The CDR3 coding sequence is TGCGCCAGCAGCTTGCGGGGTCCCCCCGACAATCAGCCCCAGCATTTT.

This clone was seen only once. The rearrangement links TRBV19 to TRBJ1-5; the match to TRBD1 covers 9 bases. The length of the CDR3 is 15 residues. Unmatched junction bases numbered 6, after V lost 2 bases and J lost 7 bases. From germline, CDR1 is LNHDA and CDR2 SQIVND (reference sequence). The CDR3 is CASSISQGARQPQHF. As DNA, the CDR3 is TGTGCCAGTAGTATATCACAGGGGGCAAGGCAGCCCCAGCATTTT.

The chain joins TRBV28 to TRBJ2-4; the D is unclear. The germline gives CDR1 MDHEN, CDR2 SYDVKM. Trimming took 7 bases from V and 0 from J, leaving 4 bases between them. The CDR3 length is 12 residues. CDR3 region: CASTGAKNIQYF. The CDR3 DNA is TGTGCCAGCACCGGAGCCAAAAACATTCAGTACTTC.

The chain employs TRBV29-1 and TRBJ2-7; 8 bases are a match to TRBD1. The CDR3 extends over 15 amino acids. V trimming: 7 bases; J trimming: 5 bases; junction bases outside the gene matches: 16. Germline CDR1 reads SQVTM; CDR2 reads ANQGSEA. CDR3 in amino acids: CSALDEDRVLNEQYF. In DNA, the CDR3 is TGCAGCGCCCTTGACGAGGACAGGGTACTCAACGAGCAGTACTTC.

The V and J genes are TRBV6-4 and TRBJ2-3; 12 nucleotides align to TRBD2. This CDR3 has 17 amino acids. Losses at the gene ends were 6 bases for V and 1 base for J; bases not matched to a gene: 8. Germline V gene sequence: CDR1 MRHNA, CDR2 SNTAGT. As DNA, the CDR3 is TGTGCCAGCAGCCCGTCCCGGACTAGCGGGGGCACAGATACGCAGTATTTT. This codes for CASSPSRTSGGTDTQYF.

The chain employs TRBV18 and TRBJ1-2; no clear D gene. The germline V gene encodes CDR1 KGHSH and CDR2 LQKENI. Trimming removed 0 bases at V and 0 bases at J, with 14 bases between. CDR3 length: 17 amino acids. The CDR3 is CASSPPYFRTSNYGYTF. The CDR3 DNA reads TGTGCCAGCTCACCACCGTATTTCCGGACTTCTAACTATGGCTACACCTTC.

The chain links TRBV18 to TRBJ2-1, with 13 bases aligning to TRBD2. The CDR3 has 16 amino acids. Per the germline V gene, CDR1 is KGHSH and CDR2 is LQKENI. Losses at the gene ends were 4 bases for V and 5 bases for J; bases not matched to a gene: 5. The DNA of the CDR3 is TGTGCCAGCTCACGCGCGGGACTAGCGGGGAACAATGAGCAGTTCTTC. It specifies CASSRAGLAGNNEQFF.

The rearrangement joins TRBV7-9 to TRBJ2-7, with 9 bases that match TRBD1. The V gene's germline CDR1 is SEHNR and CDR2 FQNEAQ (reference sequence). Unmatched junction bases numbered 3, after V lost 0 bases and J lost 6 bases. The CDR3 consists of 14 residues. The chain's CDR3 is CASSLAGTGTEQYF. CDR3 sequence (DNA): TGTGCCAGCAGCTTAGCCGGGACAGGGACCGAGCAGTACTTC.

This clone was seen a handful of times. This chain connects TRBV5-4 to TRBJ2-7, with 10 bases identical to TRBD1. V was pared by 4 bases and J by 4 bases, with 5 bases of the junction left unmatched. In germline, CDR1 is SGHNT, CDR2 YYREEE (reference sequence). The CDR3 spans 14 residues. CDR3: CASSPGTGEYEQYF. The CDR3 DNA reads TGTGCCAGCAGCCCTGGGACAGGGGAGTACGAGCAGTACTTC.

The rearrangement links TRBV5-1 to TRBJ2-3; D is uncertain. Germline V CDR1 and CDR2: SGHRS, YFSETQ. This CDR3 is built from 14 residues. The V end lost 0 bases, the J end lost 8 bases, and 13 bases lay between the germline ends. This chain's CDR3 is CASSLGVATGTQYF. The CDR3 DNA is TGCGCCAGCAGCTTGGGAGTAGCCACGGGTACGCAGTATTTT.

The chain joins TRBV9 to TRBJ1-1; TRBD1 might be the D (5 bases). CDR1 is SGDLS and CDR2 is YYNGEE in the germline V gene. Trimming removed 4 bases at V and 1 base at J, with 11 bases between. This CDR3 contains 14 residues. In DNA form, the CDR3 reads TGTGCCAGCAGCCCGGGGGTCCCGAACACTGAAGCTTTCTTT. Translated, it gives CASSPGVPNTEAFF.

This rearrangement joins TRBV19 to TRBJ1-5; D is possibly TRBD1 (5 bases). The germline V gene encodes CDR1 LNHDA and CDR2 SQIVND (reference sequence). Trimming stripped 5 bases from V and 3 bases from J, with 17 bases between. The CDR3 loop spans 16 amino acids. In nucleotides, the CDR3 is TGTGCCAGTAGTTCCCAGCCGGGACTGGTCAATCAGCCCCAGCATTTT. Its protein is CASSSQPGLVNQPQHF.

This rearrangement joins TRBV2 to TRBJ2-1, with D possibly matching TRBD2 (5 bases). Germline V gives CDR1 SNHLY, CDR2 FYNNEI. This CDR3 is 15 amino acids long. V lost 8 bases to trimming and J lost 0 bases, with 14 bases between them. The CDR3 protein is CASGVGSISYNEQFF. The CDR3, as DNA: TGTGCCAGCGGCGTGGGGAGTATCTCCTACAATGAGCAGTTCTTC.

This clone appeared a single time. The J gene is TRBJ2-7, the V gene TRBV27; 9 positions match TRBD2. The CDR3 is 17 residues long. CDR1 and CDR2 from the germline V gene are MNHEY and SMNVEV (reference sequence). Trimming at V came to 2 bases and at J to 3 bases, leaving 11 bases not matched to a gene. Written as DNA, the CDR3 is TGTGCCAGCAGTTTAAGGGAACTAGCGGGTCTGATCTACGAGCAGTACTTC. Amino acids: CASSLRELAGLIYEQYF.

The chain carries TRBV15 and TRBJ2-7; D gene ambiguous. This CDR3 is built from 15 residues. The germline V and J ends were trimmed by 0 bases and 3 bases, with 12 bases remaining between them. The germline CDR1 and CDR2 sequences are LNHNV and YYDKDF (reference sequence). DNA of the CDR3: TGTGCCACCAGCAGAGATCGACGGTACAGCTACGAGCAGTACTTC. Amino acids: CATSRDRRYSYEQYF.

The V call is TRBV5-1, the J call TRBJ2-1; 9 bases are a match to TRBD1. Germline assignment: CDR1 SGHRS and CDR2 YFSETQ. There are 16 residues in the CDR3. V lost 1 base to trimming and J lost 4 bases; unmatched junction nucleotides: 6. The CDR3, as DNA: TGCGCCAGCAGCTTGCCCCGGGACAGGGCTTACAATGAGCAGTTCTTC. It specifies CASSLPRDRAYNEQFF.

The chain has TRBV5-1 and TRBJ1-6; TRBD1 might be the D (6 bases). This CDR3 is 14 amino acids long. The germline CDR1 and CDR2 sequences are SGHRS and YFSETQ. Between the trimmed V and J ends, which lost 5 bases and 9 bases, there was a span of 15 bases. The CDR3 DNA reads TGCGCCAGCAGTATACAGGGCTCCGGTTCACCCCTCCACTTT. Encoded protein: CASSIQGSGSPLHF.

V usage is TRBV9 and J usage is TRBJ1-1; unclear D gene. Germline CDR1 SGDLS, CDR2 YYNGEE. Trimming left V 2 bases short and J 2 bases short, with 7 bases between. CDR3 size: 13 residues. CDR3 bases: TGTGCCAGCAGCGTGGCAGTTAACACTGAAGCTTTCTTT. Translated: CASSVAVNTEAFF. The full variable domain, its missing parts supplied by reference TRBV9 and TRBJ1-1, is DSGVTQTPKHLITATGQRVTLRCSPRSGDLSVYWYQQSLDQGLQFLIQYYNGEERAKGNILERFSAQQFPDLHSELNLSSLELGDSALYFCASSVAVNTEAFFGQGTRLTVV.